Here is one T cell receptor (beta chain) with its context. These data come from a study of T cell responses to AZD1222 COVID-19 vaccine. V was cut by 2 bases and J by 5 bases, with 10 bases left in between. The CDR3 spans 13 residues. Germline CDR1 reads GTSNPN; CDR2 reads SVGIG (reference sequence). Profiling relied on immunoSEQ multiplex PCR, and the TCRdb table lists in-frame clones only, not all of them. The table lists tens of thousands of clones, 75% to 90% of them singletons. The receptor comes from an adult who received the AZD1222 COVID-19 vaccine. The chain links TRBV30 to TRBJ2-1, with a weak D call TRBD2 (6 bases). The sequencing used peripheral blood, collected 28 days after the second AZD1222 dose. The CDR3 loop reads CAWSPGLNNEQFF. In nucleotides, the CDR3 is TGTGCCTGGAGTCCGGGACTGAACAATGAGCAGTTCTTC. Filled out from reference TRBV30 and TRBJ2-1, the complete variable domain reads SQTIHQWPATLVQPVGSPLSLECTVEGTSNPNLYWYRQAAGRGLQLLFYSVGIGQISSEVPQNLSASRPQDRQFILSSKKLLLSDSGFYLCAWSPGLNNEQFFGPGTRLTVL.